A single sample gave rise to the 17 T cell receptor beta chains below, sequenced in a study of low-dose radiotherapy and immunotherapy resistance in tumors. TRAV and TRBV primers primed cDNA for both TCRalpha and TCRbeta. TCR amplification ran 15 to 25 PCR cycles using constant-region and V-primer adapter primers. TCRdb independently ran MiXCR on the reads; one entry per CDR3 protein. The sample carries 85,000 to 95,000 distinct CDR3 sequences, 20% to 25% recorded once. The time point is: after trial treatment. Specified treatment: LDRT plus nivolumab, ipilimumab, low-dose cyclophosphamide and aspirin (RACIN trial). Specimen: PBMCs, collected after low-dose radiotherapy plus immunotherapy. The receptors stem from a female donor with ovarian cancer.

This clonotype was seen at least ten times. The chain employs TRBV11-1 and TRBJ2-7, with TRBD1 identical over 9 bases. CDR1 SGHAT and CDR2 FQDESV come from the germline V gene (reference sequence). V shed 2 bases and J 2 bases; nucleotides not matched to a gene: 7. CDR3 size: 16 residues. The CDR3 DNA is TGTGCCAGCAGCTTAAATTTCGGACAGGGGACCTACGAGCAGTACTTC. This gives the protein CASSLNFGQGTYEQYF.

This clonotype was seen at least ten times. The J gene is TRBJ2-2, the V gene TRBV6-2 or TRBV6-3; 7 positions match TRBD2. With V trimmed by 6 bases and J by 1 base, 8 bases remained unmatched. The CDR3 sequence is 16 residues long. The V gene's germline CDR1 is MNHEY and CDR2 SVGEGT. CDR3 DNA sequence: TGTGCCAGCAGGAGGATGGGGGGGGAGAACACCGGGGAGCTGTTTTTT. Its translation is CASRRMGGENTGELFF.

Concerning this clonotype itself: The likely explanation is a read error, given a far larger clone one base away. The chain has TRBV12-3 or TRBV12-4 and TRBJ2-1; D not resolved. The ends were cut back, 6 bases at V and 10 bases at J, with 4 bases in the middle. CDR3 length: 9 amino acids. CDR3 loop: CASRYEQFF. CDR3 nucleotide sequence: TGTGCCAGCAGGTACGAGCAGTTCTTC.

The V call is TRBV5-6, the J call TRBJ2-1, with 10 bases that match TRBD1. The trim removed 7 bases at V and 3 bases at J, leaving 7 bases unmatched. This CDR3 is built from 15 residues. Per germline, CDR1 SGHDT and CDR2 YYEEEE. DNA for the CDR3: TGTGCCAGCGAGACGACAGGGGGCAGCTACAATGAGCAGTTCTTC. Amino acid sequence: CASETTGGSYNEQFF.

This sequence joins TRBV6-1 and TRBJ2-1, with a possible D match to TRBD1 (8 bases). Germline V lookup: CDR1 MNHNS, CDR2 SASEGT. Trimming took off 5 bases at V and 8 bases at J, with 25 bases between the two ends. The length of the CDR3 is 17 residues. In DNA form, the CDR3 reads TGTGCCAGCAGTTGGACAGGGATCGGACGGGGGAGGGATGAGCAGTTCTTC. It specifies CASSWTGIGRGRDEQFF.

Concerning this clonotype itself: A read error likely explains this, since a far larger clone differs by one base. The J gene is TRBJ2-1, the V gene TRBV6-2 or TRBV6-3; 7 nucleotides line up with TRBD2. The CDR3 extends over 19 amino acids. V lost 8 bases and J lost 0; bases outside the gene matches: 19. The germline V gene has CDR1 MNHEY and CDR2 SVGEGT. The CDR3 here is CASCVVAGGRGSSYNEQFF. In nucleotides, the CDR3 is TGTGCCAGCTGTGTAGTCGCTGGCGGGAGAGGGAGCTCCTACAATGAGCAGTTCTTC.

This clonotype was counted many times. The rearrangement links TRBV5-1 to TRBJ1-4; no reliable D call. Trimming took off 2 bases at V and 0 bases at J, with 5 bases between the two ends. The CDR3 covers 14 residues. CDR1 is SGHRS and CDR2 is YFSETQ in the germline V gene. This chain's CDR3 is CASSFSATNEKLFF. In DNA, the CDR3 is TGCGCCAGCAGCTTCAGTGCAACTAATGAAAAACTGTTTTTT.

This clonotype showed up many times. The chain links TRBV29-1 to TRBJ2-5, with a weak D call TRBD2 (5 bases). This CDR3 has 12 residues. V shed 6 bases and J shed 9 bases, with 17 bases lying between them. Per the germline V gene, CDR1 is SQVTM and CDR2 is ANQGSEA. The CDR3: CSVGTGKGPQYF. In DNA, the CDR3 is TGCAGCGTCGGTACGGGGAAGGGCCCCCAGTACTTC.

There are many counts of this clonotype. This rearrangement joins TRBV12-3 or TRBV12-4 to TRBJ1-2, with D unclear. With 7 bases removed from V and 8 bases from J, the gap between germline ends came to 14 bases. The CDR3 runs to 12 residues. The DNA of the CDR3 is TGTGCCAGCACCCTAGACCCCTCCGGCTACACCTTC. The encoded protein is CASTLDPSGYTF.

This clonotype was counted ten times or more. This CDR3 is CASSAGTNTGELFF. The CDR3 DNA sequence: TGTGCCAGCAGCGCCGGGACCAACACCGGGGAGCTGTTTTTT. The V call is TRBV5-4, the J call TRBJ2-2, with D possibly being TRBD1 or TRBD2 (5 bases each). The V gene lost 4 bases and the J gene lost 2 bases, with 9 bases spanning the gap. In germline, CDR1 is SGHNT, CDR2 YYREEE (reference sequence). CDR3 length: 14 amino acids.

This clonotype appeared many times. Here the CDR3 reads CASSLVLAAQETQYF. CDR3 nucleotides: TGCGCCAGCAGCTTGGTGCTAGCGGCCCAAGAGACCCAGTACTTC. The chain links TRBV5-1 to TRBJ2-5, with 7 positions matching TRBD2. Germline V gene data show CDR1 as SGHRS and CDR2 as YFSETQ. The CDR3 is made up of 15 amino acids. V lost 0 bases, J lost 1 base, and 3 bases stayed unmatched.

This clonotype has a handful of counts. V is TRBV5-1 and J is TRBJ2-1, with TRBD2 identical over 9 bases. V lost 0 bases to trimming and J lost 5 bases; unmatched junction nucleotides: 6. CDR3 length equals 16 residues. Germline V lookup: CDR1 SGHRS, CDR2 YFSETQ. The CDR3 DNA is TGCGCCAGCAGCTTGGGATCGCTAGCGGGAAACAATGAGCAGTTCTTC. It codes for CASSLGSLAGNNEQFF. Together with reference TRBV5-1 and TRBJ2-1, the CDR3 gives the full variable domain: KAGVTQTPRYLIKTRGQQVTLSCSPISGHRSVSWYQQTPGQGLQFLFEYFSETQRNKGNFPGRFSGRQFSNSRSEMNVSTLELGDSALYLCASSLGSLAGNNEQFFGPGTRLTVL.

This clonotype was observed at least ten times. The chain has TRBV4-2 and TRBJ2-1; 14 positions match TRBD2. Germline assignment: CDR1 LGHNA and CDR2 YNFKEQ. Trimming removed 1 base from V and 4 bases from J; junction bases left unmatched: 3. The CDR3 covers 17 residues. The CDR3 spells CASSQAGLAGEYNEQFF. CDR3 DNA: TGTGCCAGCAGCCAAGCGGGACTAGCGGGGGAGTACAATGAGCAGTTCTTC.

This clonotype has a count of ten or more. The chain carries TRBV18 and TRBJ1-5; perhaps TRBD1 as D (5 bases). Germline CDR1 reads KGHSH; CDR2 reads LQKENI. V lost 3 bases and J 5 bases, leaving 8 bases between the germline ends. CDR3 length: 13 residues. CDR3 region: CASSPRGDQPQHF. CDR3 sequence (DNA): TGTGCCAGCTCACCGAGGGGTGATCAGCCCCAGCATTTT.

To note about this clonotype: This likely traces to a read error, being one base from a far larger clone. The chain links TRBV27 to TRBJ1-2; 12 bases are shared with TRBD1. This CDR3 has 18 amino acids. The junction had 17 bases not matched to a gene; V was cut back by 5 bases and J by 7 bases. Germline V gene data show CDR1 as MNHEY and CDR2 as SMNVEV (reference sequence). CDR3 loop: CASSDAGTGGEYFSGYTF. In DNA, the CDR3 is TGTGCCAGCAGTGACGCTGGGACAGGGGGCGAATACTTCTCTGGCTACACCTTC.

The sample holds a few counts of this clonotype. V gene TRBV10-3 combines with J gene TRBJ2-7; D gene ambiguous. This CDR3 spans 15 amino acids. V was cut by 0 bases and J by 2 bases, with 11 bases left in between. CDR1 ENHRY and CDR2 SYGVKD come from the germline V gene. CDR3 sequence: CAISESQGLAYEQYF. In DNA, the CDR3 is TGTGCCATCAGTGAGTCCCAAGGGCTAGCCTACGAGCAGTACTTC.

This clonotype was counted at least ten times. The chain employs TRBV29-1 and TRBJ1-2; weak D call: TRBD1 (6 bases). V shed 5 bases and J shed 6 bases, with 13 bases lying between them. Germline V gene lookup returns CDR1 SQVTM and CDR2 ANQGSEA. The CDR3 is 12 amino acids. CDR3 in amino acids: CSVQTGGNGYTF. In nucleotides, the CDR3 is TGCAGCGTTCAGACAGGAGGCAATGGCTACACCTTC. The full variable domain, in which reference TRBV29-1 and TRBJ1-2 provide the parts outside the CDR3, is SAVISQKPSRDICQRGTSLTIQCQVDSQVTMMFWYRQQPGQSLTLIATANQGSEATYESGFVIDKFPISRPNLTFSTLTVSNMSPEDSSIYLCSVQTGGNGYTFGSGTRLTVV.